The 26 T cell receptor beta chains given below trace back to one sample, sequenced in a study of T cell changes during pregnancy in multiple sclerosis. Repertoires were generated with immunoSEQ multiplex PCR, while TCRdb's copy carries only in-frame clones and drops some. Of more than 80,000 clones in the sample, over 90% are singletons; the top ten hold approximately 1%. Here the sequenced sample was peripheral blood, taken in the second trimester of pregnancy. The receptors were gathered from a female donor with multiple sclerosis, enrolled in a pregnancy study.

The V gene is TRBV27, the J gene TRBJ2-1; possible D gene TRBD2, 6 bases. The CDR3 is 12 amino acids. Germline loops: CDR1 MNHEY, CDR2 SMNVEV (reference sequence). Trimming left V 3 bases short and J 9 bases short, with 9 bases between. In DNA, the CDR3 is TGTGCCAGCAGTTTTCCCGGGAGTGAGCAGTTCTTC. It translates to CASSFPGSEQFF.

The chain's CDR3 is CASSESGVYGYTF. In DNA, the CDR3 is TGTGCCAGCAGTGAATCGGGGGTCTATGGCTACACCTTC. The V gene is TRBV25-1, the J gene TRBJ1-2; maybe TRBD1 (5 bases). The CDR3 totals 13 residues. Germline-derived CDR1 and CDR2 are MGHDK and SYGVNS. The ends were cut back, 1 base at V and 4 bases at J, with 7 bases in the middle.

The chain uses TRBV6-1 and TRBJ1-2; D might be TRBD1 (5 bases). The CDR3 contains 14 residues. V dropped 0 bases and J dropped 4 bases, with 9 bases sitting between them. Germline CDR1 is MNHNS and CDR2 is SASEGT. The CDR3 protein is CASSEAKRGYGYTF. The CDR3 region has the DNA TGTGCCAGCAGTGAAGCGAAAAGGGGCTATGGCTACACCTTC.

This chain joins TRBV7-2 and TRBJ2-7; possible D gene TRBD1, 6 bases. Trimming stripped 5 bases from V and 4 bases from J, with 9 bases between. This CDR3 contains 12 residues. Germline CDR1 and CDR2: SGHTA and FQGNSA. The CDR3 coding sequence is TGTGCCAGCAGCAAACAGGGTTACGAGCAGTACTTC. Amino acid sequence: CASSKQGYEQYF.

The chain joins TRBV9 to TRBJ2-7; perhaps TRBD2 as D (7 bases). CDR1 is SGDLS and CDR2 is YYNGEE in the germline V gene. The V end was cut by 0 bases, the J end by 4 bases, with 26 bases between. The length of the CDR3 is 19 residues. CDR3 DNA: TGTGCCAGCAGCGTAGTTTCCGGGGCGGGGGCCTTAGTAGCTTACGAGCAGTACTTC. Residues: CASSVVSGAGALVAYEQYF.

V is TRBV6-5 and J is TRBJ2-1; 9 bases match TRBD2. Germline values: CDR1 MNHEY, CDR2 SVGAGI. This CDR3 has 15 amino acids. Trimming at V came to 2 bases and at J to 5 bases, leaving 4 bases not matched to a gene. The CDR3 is CASSYRGLAHNEQFF. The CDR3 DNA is TGTGCCAGCAGTTACCGGGGACTAGCCCACAATGAGCAGTTCTTC.

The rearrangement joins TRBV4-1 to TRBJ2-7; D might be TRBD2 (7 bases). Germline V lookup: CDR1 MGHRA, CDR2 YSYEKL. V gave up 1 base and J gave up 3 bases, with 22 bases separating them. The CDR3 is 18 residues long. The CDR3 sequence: CASSQVRRGRGKDYEQYF. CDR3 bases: TGCGCCAGCAGCCAAGTTAGGAGGGGGAGGGGTAAGGACTACGAGCAGTACTTC.

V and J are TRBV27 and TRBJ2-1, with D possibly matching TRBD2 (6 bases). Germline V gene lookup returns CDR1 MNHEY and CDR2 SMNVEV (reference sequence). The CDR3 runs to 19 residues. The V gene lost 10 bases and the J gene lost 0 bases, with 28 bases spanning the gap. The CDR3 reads CATGGGVRGRESSYNEQFF. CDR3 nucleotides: TGTGCCACCGGCGGAGGGGTGAGGGGCAGAGAGAGCTCCTACAATGAGCAGTTCTTC.

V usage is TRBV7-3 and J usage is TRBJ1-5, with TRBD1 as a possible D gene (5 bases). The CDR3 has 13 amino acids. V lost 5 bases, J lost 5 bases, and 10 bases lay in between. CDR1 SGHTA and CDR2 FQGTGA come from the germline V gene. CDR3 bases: TGTGCCAGCAGCCAAACGGGGGATCAGCCCCAGCATTTT. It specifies CASSQTGDQPQHF.

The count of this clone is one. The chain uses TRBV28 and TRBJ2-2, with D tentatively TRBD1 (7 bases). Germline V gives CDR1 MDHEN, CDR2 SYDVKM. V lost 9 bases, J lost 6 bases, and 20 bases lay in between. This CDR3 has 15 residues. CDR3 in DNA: TGTGCCAGTGCAAGACAGGGAGGTTTGGCCGGGGAGCTGTTTTTT. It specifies CASARQGGLAGELFF.

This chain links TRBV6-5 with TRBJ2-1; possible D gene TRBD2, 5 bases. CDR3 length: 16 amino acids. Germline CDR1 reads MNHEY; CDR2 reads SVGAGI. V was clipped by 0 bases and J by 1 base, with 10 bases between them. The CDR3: CASSYSFQRSYNEQFF. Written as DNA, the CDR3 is TGTGCCAGCAGTTACTCGTTCCAGCGGTCCTACAATGAGCAGTTCTTC.

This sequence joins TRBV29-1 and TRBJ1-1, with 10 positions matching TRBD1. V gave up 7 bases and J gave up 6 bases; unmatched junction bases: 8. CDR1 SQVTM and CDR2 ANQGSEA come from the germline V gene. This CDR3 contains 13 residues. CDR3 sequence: CSAGHGTGAEAFF. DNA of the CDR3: TGCAGCGCCGGACATGGGACAGGGGCTGAAGCTTTCTTT.

CDR3: CASTTDPKTLFF. DNA for the CDR3: TGTGCCAGCACCACCGATCCTAAAACGCTGTTTTTT. The rearrangement links TRBV6-1 to TRBJ1-4; D uncertain. Trimming stripped 7 bases from V and 14 bases from J, with 17 bases between. The CDR3 sequence is 12 residues long. Germline CDR1 and CDR2: MNHNS and SASEGT.

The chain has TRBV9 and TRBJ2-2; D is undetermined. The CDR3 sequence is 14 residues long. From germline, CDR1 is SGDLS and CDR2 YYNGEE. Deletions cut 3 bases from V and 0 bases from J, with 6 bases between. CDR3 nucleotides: TGTGCCAGCAGCGCCTTATCGAACACCGGGGAGCTGTTTTTT. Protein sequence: CASSALSNTGELFF.

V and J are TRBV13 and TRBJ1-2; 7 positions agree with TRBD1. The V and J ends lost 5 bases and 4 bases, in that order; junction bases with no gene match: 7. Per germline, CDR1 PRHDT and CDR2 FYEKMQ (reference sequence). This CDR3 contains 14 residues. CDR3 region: CASSVLTGSYGYTF. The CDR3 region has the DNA TGTGCCAGCAGCGTACTGACAGGGTCCTATGGCTACACCTTC.

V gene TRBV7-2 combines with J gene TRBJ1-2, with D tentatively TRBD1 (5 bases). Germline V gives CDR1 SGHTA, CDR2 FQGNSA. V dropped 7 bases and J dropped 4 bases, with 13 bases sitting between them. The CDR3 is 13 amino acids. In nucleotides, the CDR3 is TGTGCCAGCAAAGAAGGGGTGAGCTATGGCTACACCTTC. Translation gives CASKEGVSYGYTF.

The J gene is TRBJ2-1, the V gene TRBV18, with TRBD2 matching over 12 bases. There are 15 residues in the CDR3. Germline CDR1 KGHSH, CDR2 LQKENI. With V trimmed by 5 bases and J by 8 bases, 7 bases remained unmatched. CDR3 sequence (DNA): TGTGCCAGCTCAACCCTAGCGGGAGGGCTCTATGAGCAGTTCTTC. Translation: CASSTLAGGLYEQFF.

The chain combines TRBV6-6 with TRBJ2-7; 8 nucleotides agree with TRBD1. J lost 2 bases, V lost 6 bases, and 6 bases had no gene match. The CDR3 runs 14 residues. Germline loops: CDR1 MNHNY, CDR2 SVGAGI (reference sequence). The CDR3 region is CASSPRQGPYEQYF. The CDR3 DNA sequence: TGTGCCAGCAGCCCTCGACAGGGGCCCTACGAGCAGTACTTC.

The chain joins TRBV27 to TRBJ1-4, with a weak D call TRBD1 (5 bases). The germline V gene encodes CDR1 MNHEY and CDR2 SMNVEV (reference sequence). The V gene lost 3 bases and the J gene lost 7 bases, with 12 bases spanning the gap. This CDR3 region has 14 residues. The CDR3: CASSFYRSSEKLFF. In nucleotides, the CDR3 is TGTGCCAGCAGTTTCTACAGGTCTAGTGAAAAACTGTTTTTT.

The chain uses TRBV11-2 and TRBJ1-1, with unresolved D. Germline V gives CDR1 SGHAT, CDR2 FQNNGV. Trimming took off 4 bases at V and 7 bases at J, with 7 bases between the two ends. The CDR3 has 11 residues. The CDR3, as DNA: TGTGCCAGCAGCTCCTATTATGAAGCTTTCTTT. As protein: CASSSYYEAFF.

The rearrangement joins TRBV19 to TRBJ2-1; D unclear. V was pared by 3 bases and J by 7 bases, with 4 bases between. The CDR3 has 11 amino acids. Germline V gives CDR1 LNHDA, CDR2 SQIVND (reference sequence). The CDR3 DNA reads TGTGCCAGTAGTATCACAAATGAGCAGTTCTTC. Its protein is CASSITNEQFF.

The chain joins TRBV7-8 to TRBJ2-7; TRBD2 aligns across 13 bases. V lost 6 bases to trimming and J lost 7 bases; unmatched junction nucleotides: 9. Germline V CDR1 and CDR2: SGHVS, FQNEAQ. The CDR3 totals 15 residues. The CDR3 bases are TGTGCCAGCAGTCCAGGACTAGCGGGGGCTGGGGAGCAGTACTTC. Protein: CASSPGLAGAGEQYF.

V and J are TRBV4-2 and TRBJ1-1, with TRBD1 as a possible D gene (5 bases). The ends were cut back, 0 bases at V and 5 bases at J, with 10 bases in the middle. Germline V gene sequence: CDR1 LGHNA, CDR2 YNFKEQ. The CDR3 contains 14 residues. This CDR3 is CASSQEGALTEAFF. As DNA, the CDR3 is TGTGCCAGCAGCCAAGAAGGGGCCCTGACTGAAGCTTTCTTT.

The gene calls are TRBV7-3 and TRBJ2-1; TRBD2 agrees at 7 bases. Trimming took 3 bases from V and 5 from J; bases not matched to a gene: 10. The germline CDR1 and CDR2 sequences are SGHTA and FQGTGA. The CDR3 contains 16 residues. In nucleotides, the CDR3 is TGTGCCAGCAGCTTTGTGGCTAGCGGCATCCACAATGAGCAGTTCTTC. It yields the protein CASSFVASGIHNEQFF.

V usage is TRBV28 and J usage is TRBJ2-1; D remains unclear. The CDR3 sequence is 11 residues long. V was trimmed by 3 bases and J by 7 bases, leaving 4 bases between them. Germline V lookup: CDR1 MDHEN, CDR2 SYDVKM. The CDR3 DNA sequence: TGTGCCAGCAGTTTCACAAATGAGCAGTTCTTC. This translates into CASSFTNEQFF.

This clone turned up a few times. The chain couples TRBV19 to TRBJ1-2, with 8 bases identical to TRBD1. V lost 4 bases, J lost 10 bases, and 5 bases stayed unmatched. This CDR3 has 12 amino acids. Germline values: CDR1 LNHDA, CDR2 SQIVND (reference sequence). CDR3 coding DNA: TGTGCCAGTAGTACCGGGACAGGCGACTACACCTTC. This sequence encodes CASSTGTGDYTF.